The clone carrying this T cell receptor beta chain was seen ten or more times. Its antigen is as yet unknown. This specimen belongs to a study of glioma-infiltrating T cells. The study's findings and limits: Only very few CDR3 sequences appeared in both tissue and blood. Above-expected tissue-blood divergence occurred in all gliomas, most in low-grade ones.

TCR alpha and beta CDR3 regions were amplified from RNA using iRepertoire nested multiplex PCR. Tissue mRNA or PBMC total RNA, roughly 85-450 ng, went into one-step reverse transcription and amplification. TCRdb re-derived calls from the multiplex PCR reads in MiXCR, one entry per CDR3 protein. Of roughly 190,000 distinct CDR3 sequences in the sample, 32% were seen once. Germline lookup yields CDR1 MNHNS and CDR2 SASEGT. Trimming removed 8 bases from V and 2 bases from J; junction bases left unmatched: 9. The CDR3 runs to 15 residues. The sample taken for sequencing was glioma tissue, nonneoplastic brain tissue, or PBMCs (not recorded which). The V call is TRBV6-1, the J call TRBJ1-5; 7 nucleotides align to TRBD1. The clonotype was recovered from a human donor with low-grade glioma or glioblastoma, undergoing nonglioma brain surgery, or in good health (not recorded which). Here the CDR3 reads CASHDRVGGNQPQHF. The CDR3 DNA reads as TGTGCCAGCCATGACAGGGTGGGCGGCAATCAGCCCCAGCATTTT.